The sequence of this T cell receptor (beta chain) was determined in a study of blood T cell repertoires in COVID-19. Study at large: Spain, Italy and the United States supplied samples that represented acute and convalescent COVID-19. PBMCs, B-cell-depleted T cells, or T cells provided the cDNA or gDNA that made up the material.

The Seattle patients, enrolled during active infection, were followed longitudinally. This CDR3 is built from 15 residues. Germline V CDR1 and CDR2: LGHNT, FRNRAP. Unmatched junction bases numbered 4, after V lost 2 bases and J lost 7 bases. TCRdb's table, derived via immunoSEQ multiplex PCR, lists solely in-frame clones and lacks some. The sample yields 350,000 or so clones, approximately 89% seen once. The sequencing sample was made of peripheral blood. This sequence originates from a woman aged 60 to 75 with COVID-19, enrolled during active disease. The chain employs TRBV12-5 and TRBJ1-6, with 8 bases lining up with TRBD1. The CDR3 DNA sequence: TGTGCTAGTGGTTTGACAGGGGGTTTCAATTCACCCCTCCACTTT. Residues: CASGLTGGFNSPLHF.